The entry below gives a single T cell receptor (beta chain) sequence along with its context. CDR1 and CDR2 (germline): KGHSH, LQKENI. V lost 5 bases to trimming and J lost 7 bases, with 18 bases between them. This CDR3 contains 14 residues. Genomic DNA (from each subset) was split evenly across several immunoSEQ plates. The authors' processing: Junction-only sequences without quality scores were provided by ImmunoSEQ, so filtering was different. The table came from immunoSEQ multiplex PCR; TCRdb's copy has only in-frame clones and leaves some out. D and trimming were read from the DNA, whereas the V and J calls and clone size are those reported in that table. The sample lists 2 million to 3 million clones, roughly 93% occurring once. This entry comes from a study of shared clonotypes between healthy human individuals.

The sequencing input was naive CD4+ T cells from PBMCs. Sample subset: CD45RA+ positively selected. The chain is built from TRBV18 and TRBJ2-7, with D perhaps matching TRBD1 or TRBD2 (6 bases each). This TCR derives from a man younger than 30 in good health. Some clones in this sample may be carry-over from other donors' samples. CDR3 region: CASSLLGGVGEQYF. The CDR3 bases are TGTGCCAGCTCATTATTGGGGGGCGTGGGTGAGCAGTACTTC.